What follows are 11 T cell receptor beta chains derived from one specimen sequenced in a study of blood T cell repertoires in COVID-19. The method was immunoSEQ multiplex PCR; TCRdb's version includes in-frame clones alone and lacks a portion of them. Of around 250,000 clones in the sample, approximately 85% were seen once. What was sequenced was PBMCs or T cells enriched from blood (not recorded which). The receptors derive from a woman aged 50 to 65 who had recovered from COVID-19.

The V call is TRBV28, the J call TRBJ2-7, with 7 bases aligning to TRBD1. V was clipped by 4 bases and J by 3 bases; unmatched bases: 6. This CDR3 spans 14 amino acids. From germline, CDR1 is MDHEN and CDR2 SYDVKM. CDR3 in DNA: TGTGCCAGCAGTTGGCCCCGGGACAGCTACGAGCAGTACTTC. Translation: CASSWPRDSYEQYF.

CDR3 protein: CASSREAPSGSTKNIQYF. The DNA for the CDR3 is TGTGCCAGCAGCCGAGAAGCCCCTAGCGGGAGTACCAAAAACATTCAGTACTTC. V gene TRBV3-1 (or the pseudogene TRBV3-2) combines with J gene TRBJ2-4, with 10 bases identical to TRBD2. V gave up 4 bases and J gave up 2 bases; unmatched junction bases: 11. This CDR3 spans 18 amino acids. The germline CDR1 and CDR2 sequences are LGHDT and YNNKEL (reference sequence).

CDR3: CASSPTSGGTSTDTQYF. The CDR3 DNA follows: TGTGCCAGCAGCCCGACTAGCGGGGGAACTAGCACAGATACGCAGTATTTT. V gene TRBV5-4 combines with J gene TRBJ2-3, with 12 nucleotides matching TRBD2. J gave up 0 bases and V 4 bases, and 6 bases lay outside the gene matches. Per germline, CDR1 SGHNT and CDR2 YYREEE (reference sequence). The CDR3 is 17 residues long.

This rearrangement joins TRBV7-9 to TRBJ1-4; no clear D. The length of the CDR3 is 17 residues. Germline-derived CDR1 and CDR2 are SEHNR and FQNEAQ (reference sequence). V lost 2 bases, J lost 0 bases, and 13 bases lay in between. In DNA, the CDR3 is TGTGCCAGCAGCTTAAGATCGGGGATTGCAACTAATGAAAAACTGTTTTTT. Amino acids: CASSLRSGIATNEKLFF. Filled out from reference TRBV7-9 and TRBJ1-4, the complete variable domain reads DTGVSQNPRHKITKRGQNVTFRCDPISEHNRLYWYRQTLGQGPEFLTYFQNEAQLEKSRLLSDRFSAERPKGSFSTLEIQRTEQGDSAMYLCASSLRSGIATNEKLFFGSGTQLSVL.

The chain employs TRBV6-5 and TRBJ1-1, with D possibly TRBD1 on 5 matching bases. The CDR3 has 15 residues. CDR1 and CDR2 (germline): MNHEY, SVGAGI. Trimming took 6 bases from V and 6 from J, leaving 20 bases between them. DNA of the CDR3: TGTGCCAGCAGCACTCAACCTCAGGGTAGGGCTGAAGCTTTCTTT. Translated: CASSTQPQGRAEAFF.

There are a few counts of this clone. V gene TRBV5-4 combines with J gene TRBJ2-1, with 10 bases identical to TRBD1. This CDR3 is built from 15 residues. The V and J ends lost 0 bases and 6 bases, in that order; junction bases with no gene match: 3. CDR1 and CDR2 from the germline V gene are SGHNT and YYREEE (reference sequence). CDR3 bases: TGTGCCAGCAGCTTGGGGACAGGGGGAGTCAATGAGCAGTTCTTC. As protein: CASSLGTGGVNEQFF.

Comment on this clone: One junction end disagrees with the germline gene, perhaps due to a read error. CDR3 bases: TGTGCCAGTAGCGCGTGGGGACTAGCGGGCAATGAGCAGTTCTTC. Its protein is CASSAWGLAGNEQFF. The chain joins TRBV9 to TRBJ2-1; TRBD2 matches 12 bases. Per the germline V gene, CDR1 is SGDLS and CDR2 is YYNGEE. There are 15 residues in the CDR3.

The V gene is TRBV27, the J gene TRBJ2-7, with 10 bases aligning to TRBD2. Germline V gene sequence: CDR1 MNHEY, CDR2 SMNVEV (reference sequence). V dropped 8 bases and J dropped 4; count of bases not matched to a gene: 8. The CDR3 spans 14 residues. Here the CDR3 reads CASRRTSGLYEQYF. DNA of the CDR3: TGTGCCAGCCGGCGGACTAGCGGTCTTTACGAGCAGTACTTC.

The gene calls are TRBV4-2 and TRBJ1-5; TRBD1 matches at 8 bases. Germline V gene sequence: CDR1 LGHNA, CDR2 YNFKEQ. The V and J ends lost 1 base and 7 bases, in that order; junction bases with no gene match: 6. CDR3 size: 15 residues. CDR3 coding DNA: TGTGCCAGCAGCCAAGTGACAGGGGATGAACAGCCCCAGCATTTT. Translating it yields CASSQVTGDEQPQHF.

V usage is TRBV5-1 and J usage is TRBJ2-3; 8 nucleotides agree with TRBD2. V lost 2 bases and J lost 6; bases outside the gene matches: 8. This CDR3 contains 15 residues. Germline values: CDR1 SGHRS, CDR2 YFSETQ. The CDR3 here is CASSFSGNIGDTQYF. The CDR3 DNA reads as TGCGCCAGCAGCTTTAGCGGGAACATCGGGGATACGCAGTATTTT.

The chain's CDR3 is CASSGTGGLNTEAFF. The DNA of the CDR3 is TGTGCCAGCAGTGGGACAGGGGGACTGAACACTGAAGCTTTCTTT. The V gene is TRBV28, the J gene TRBJ1-1; 11 nucleotides align to TRBD1. The CDR3 has 15 amino acids. Losses at the gene ends were 5 bases for V and 0 bases for J; bases not matched to a gene: 2. The V gene's germline CDR1 is MDHEN and CDR2 SYDVKM.